The rows below give T cell receptor beta chains drawn from one sample of a study of STAT5B mutations in CD4+ large granular lymphocyte leukemia. Clones were read by immunoSEQ multiplex PCR, and TCRdb kept only the in-frame ones, dropping some. Here the sample spans fewer than 40,000 clones, about four fifths being singletons. Sample: CD4+ T cells from blood buffy coats. These receptors were obtained from a human donor in good health. Both conserved end residues are part of each CDR3. The D gene is left open where the match is weak. Not all rows give a size; the values are once, few, many and, for expanded clones, a class.

j_gene,d_gene,v_gene,abundance,CDR3aa,CDR3nt
TRBJ1-5,.,TRBV4-1,.,CASSQEGSQPQHF,TGCGCCAGCAGCCAAGAAGGGAGTCAGCCCCAGCATTTT
TRBJ1-3,.,TRBV7-9,.,CASSPSVPSGNTIYF,TGTGCCAGCAGCCCCTCCGTCCCATCTGGAAACACCATATATTTT
TRBJ1-3,.,TRBV5-4,once,CASSSASGGSGNTIYF,TGTGCCAGCAGCTCGGCTAGTGGGGGATCTGGAAACACCATATATTTT
TRBJ1-1,.,TRBV11-2,few,CASSSNMNTEAFF,TGTGCCAGCAGCTCAAACATGAACACTGAAGCTTTCTTT
TRBJ1-5,TRBD1,TRBV29-1,.,CSAGDRVDQPQHF,TGCAGCGCCGGTGACAGGGTTGATCAGCCCCAGCATTTT
TRBJ2-1,TRBD2,TRBV27,.,CASSLSRGVYNEQFF,TGTGCCAGCAGTTTATCGCGGGGGGTCTACAATGAGCAGTTCTTC
TRBJ2-3,TRBD2,TRBV7-2,.,CASSSGTRATDTQYF,TGTGCCAGCAGCTCCGGGACTAGAGCAACAGATACGCAGTATTTT
TRBJ2-3,TRBD1,TRBV5-1,.,CASSLDVAGQGADTQYF,TGCGCCAGCAGCTTGGATGTTGCAGGACAGGGCGCAGATACGCAGTATTTT
TRBJ1-5,.,TRBV18,.,CASSPLGQPQHF,TGTGCCAGCTCACCATTAGGTCAGCCCCAGCATTTT
TRBJ1-2,.,TRBV5-1,.,CASSLDGTRSYGYTF,TGCGCCAGCAGCTTGGACGGGACAAGATCCTATGGCTACACCTTC
TRBJ2-1,TRBD1,TRBV5-4,.,CASSPPGQLDNEQFF,TGTGCCAGCAGCCCACCGGGACAGTTAGACAATGAGCAGTTCTTC
TRBJ1-4,TRBD1,TRBV4-1,few,CASSQGTGKREKLFF,TGCGCCAGCAGCCAAGGGACAGGGAAGAGGGAAAAACTGTTTTTT
TRBJ2-3,.,TRBV7-9,.,CASSTRTPVTNTDTQYF,TGTGCCAGCAGCACCCGAACCCCAGTAACGAACACAGATACGCAGTATTTT
TRBJ1-2,.,TRBV29-1,.,CSVERNYGYTF,TGCAGCGTGGAGCGAAACTATGGCTACACCTTC
TRBJ1-1,TRBD1,TRBV5-6,.,CASSLSGGQWNTEAFF,TGTGCCAGCAGCTTGTCAGGGGGCCAGTGGAACACTGAAGCTTTCTTT